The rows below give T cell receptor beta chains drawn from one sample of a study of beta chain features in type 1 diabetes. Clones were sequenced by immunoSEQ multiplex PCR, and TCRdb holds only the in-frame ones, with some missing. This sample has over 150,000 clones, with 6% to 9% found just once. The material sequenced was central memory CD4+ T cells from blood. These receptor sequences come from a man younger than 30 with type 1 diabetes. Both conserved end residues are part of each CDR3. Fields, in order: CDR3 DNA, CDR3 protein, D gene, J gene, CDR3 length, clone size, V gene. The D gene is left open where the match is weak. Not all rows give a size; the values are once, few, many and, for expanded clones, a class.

TGTGCCAGCAGCGCCGCGGGAGGGCCTTTTCTTCGTGAGCAGTTCTTC | CASSAAGGPFLREQFF | TRBD2 | TRBJ2-1 | 16 | few | TRBV11-2
TGTGCCAGCAGTCCTACCGGAACAAGCACAGGGTCCTATGGCTACACCTTC | CASSPTGTSTGSYGYTF | . | TRBJ1-2 | 17 | few | TRBV27
TGCAGCGTTCGTCCCCGGGGAGCGGGCACTGAAGCTTTCTTT | CSVRPRGAGTEAFF | . | TRBJ1-1 | 14 | few | TRBV29-1
TGCGCCAGCAGCCAAGATCCTCCGGACAGGGCGTACGAGCAGTACTTC | CASSQDPPDRAYEQYF | TRBD1 | TRBJ2-7 | 16 | . | TRBV4-1
TGTGCCAGCAGTTTGACAGGACAGAACACTGAAGCTTTCTTT | CASSLTGQNTEAFF | . | TRBJ1-1 | 14 | . | TRBV27
TGTGCCAGCAGCTTATGGCCAGGTCAGGGCGGAGAGCAGTACTTC | CASSLWPGQGGEQYF | . | TRBJ2-7 | 15 | few | TRBV7-2
TGCGCCAGCAGCTTGGTGGGTGAGGGCCGCGAGCAGTACTTC | CASSLVGEGREQYF | . | TRBJ2-7 | 14 | . | TRBV5-1
TGTGCCAGCAGCTCCTACGCCGGGACCCGGGGGGACGAGCAGTACTTC | CASSSYAGTRGDEQYF | TRBD2 | TRBJ2-7 | 16 | . | TRBV7-8
TGTGCCAGCAGCCAGGGGCCAGGGCGACTCTATGGCTACACCTTC | CASSQGPGRLYGYTF | . | TRBJ1-2 | 15 | few | TRBV9
TGTGCCAGCTCTAATGAGGAGTCATCTAATGAGCAGTTCTTC | CASSNEESSNEQFF | . | TRBJ2-1 | 14 | few | TRBV6-1
TGTGCCAGCAGTGGGCTGACCGGGGGGCGTGTCTATGAGCAGTTCTTC | CASSGLTGGRVYEQFF | . | TRBJ2-1 | 16 | few | TRBV6-1
TGTGCCAGTAGTGGCCGACTACGGTACGAGCAGTACTTC | CASSGRLRYEQYF | . | TRBJ2-7 | 13 | . | TRBV19
TGTGCCAGCAGCTTACCCCCTCTATCTGCGGGAGGAGAGACCCAGTACTTC | CASSLPPLSAGGETQYF | TRBD2 | TRBJ2-5 | 17 | few | TRBV7-2
TGCGCCGGCAGCCCTGGAGTCGGGGATACGCAGTATTTT | CAGSPGVGDTQYF | . | TRBJ2-3 | 13 | . | TRBV4-3
TGTGCCAGCAGCCAAGACTCCCAGGGGTTGGACTATGGCTACACCTTC | CASSQDSQGLDYGYTF | . | TRBJ1-2 | 16 | . | TRBV4-2
TGTGCCAGCAGCTCCGGTCGCTATGAAGTCGCAGCGGATGCAGCAAATGAGCAGTTCTTC | CASSSGRYEVAADAANEQFF | . | TRBJ2-1 | 20 | few | TRBV12-1
TGTGCCAGCAGCTCACAGGCGACCTTCTACGAGCAGTACTTC | CASSSQATFYEQYF | . | TRBJ2-7 | 14 | few | TRBV7-9
TGTGCCAGCAGCTTAGTGGGCAGCTCTAACTATGGCTACACCTTC | CASSLVGSSNYGYTF | . | TRBJ1-2 | 15 | few | TRBV7-2
TGTGCCACCAGCAGAACCCCCGGGACTAGCGGAACCAGTACAGATACGCAGTATTTT | CATSRTPGTSGTSTDTQYF | TRBD2 | TRBJ2-3 | 19 | . | TRBV15
TGTGCCTGGAGTGGCGGGAGAAGAGATACGCAGTATTTT | CAWSGGRRDTQYF | TRBD2 | TRBJ2-3 | 13 | few | TRBV30
TGTGCCAGCAGCCAAGGTCTAGCGGGGGCATGGAAATTT | CASSQGLAGAWKF | TRBD2 | TRBJ2-3 | 13 | few | TRBV6-6